This T cell receptor (beta chain) was retrieved from a study of control samples from healthy donors and cancer patients. The data were produced by immunoSEQ multiplex PCR, yet TCRdb's version contains in-frame clones alone and is incomplete. The sample has some 54,000 clones; almost 96% are singletons. The V and J ends lost 2 bases and 6 bases respectively, with 9 bases between them. Germline assignment: CDR1 MNHEY and CDR2 SMNVEV (reference sequence). The CDR3 consists of 13 residues. What was sequenced was blood. The chain carries TRBV27 and TRBJ2-3; tentatively, D is TRBD2 (5 bases). The TCR sequence derives from a woman in her twenties or thirties in good health. The CDR3, as DNA: TGTGCCAGCAGTTTACTTGGCGGGGATACGCAGTATTTT. The encoded protein is CASSLLGGDTQYF.